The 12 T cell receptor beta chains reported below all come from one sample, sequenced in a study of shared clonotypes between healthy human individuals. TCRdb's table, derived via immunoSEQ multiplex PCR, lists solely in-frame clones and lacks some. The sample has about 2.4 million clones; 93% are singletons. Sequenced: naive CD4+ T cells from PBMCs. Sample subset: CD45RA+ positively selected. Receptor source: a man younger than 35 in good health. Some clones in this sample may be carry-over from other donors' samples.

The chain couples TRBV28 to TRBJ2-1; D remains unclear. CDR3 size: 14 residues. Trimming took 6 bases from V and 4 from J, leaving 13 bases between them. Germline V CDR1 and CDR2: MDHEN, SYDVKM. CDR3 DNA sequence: TGTGCCAGCAGCCCACGTCCTCCGTACAATGAGCAGTTCTTC. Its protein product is CASSPRPPYNEQFF.

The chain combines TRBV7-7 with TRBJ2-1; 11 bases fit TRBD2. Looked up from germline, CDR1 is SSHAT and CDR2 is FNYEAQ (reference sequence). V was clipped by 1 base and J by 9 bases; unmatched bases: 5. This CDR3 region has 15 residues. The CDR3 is CASSLVPTSGGEQFF. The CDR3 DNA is TGTGCCAGCAGCTTAGTGCCCACTAGCGGGGGTGAGCAGTTCTTC. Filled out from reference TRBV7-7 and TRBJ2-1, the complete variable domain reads GAGVSQSPRYKVTKRGQDVTLRCDPISSHATLYWYQQALGQGPEFLTYFNYEAQPDKSGLPSDRFSAERPEGSISTLTIQRTEQRDSAMYRCASSLVPTSGGEQFFGPGTRLTVL.

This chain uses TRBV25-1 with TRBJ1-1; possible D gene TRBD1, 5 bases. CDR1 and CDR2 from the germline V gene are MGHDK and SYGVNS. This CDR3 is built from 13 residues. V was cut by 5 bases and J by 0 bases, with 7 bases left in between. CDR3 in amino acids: CASSLQVNTEAFF. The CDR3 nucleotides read TGTGCCAGCAGTCTACAGGTGAACACTGAAGCTTTCTTT.

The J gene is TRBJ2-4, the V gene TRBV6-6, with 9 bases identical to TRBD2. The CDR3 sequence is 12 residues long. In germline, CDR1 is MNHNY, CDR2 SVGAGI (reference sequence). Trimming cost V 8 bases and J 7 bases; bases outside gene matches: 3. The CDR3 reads CASGSGSNIQYF. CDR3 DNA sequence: TGTGCCAGCGGTAGCGGGAGTAACATTCAGTACTTC.

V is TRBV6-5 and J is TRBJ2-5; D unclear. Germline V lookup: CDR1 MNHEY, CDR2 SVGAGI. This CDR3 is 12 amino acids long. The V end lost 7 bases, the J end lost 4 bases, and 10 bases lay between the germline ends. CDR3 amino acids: CASNGRRETQYF. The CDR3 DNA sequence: TGTGCCAGCAACGGACGGCGAGAGACCCAGTACTTC.

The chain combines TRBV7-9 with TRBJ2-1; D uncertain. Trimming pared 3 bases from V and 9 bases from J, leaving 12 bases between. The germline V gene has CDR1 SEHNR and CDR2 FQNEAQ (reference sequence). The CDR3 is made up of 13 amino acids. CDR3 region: CASSLLTQSEQFF. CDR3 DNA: TGTGCCAGCAGCTTGCTTACACAATCTGAGCAGTTCTTC.

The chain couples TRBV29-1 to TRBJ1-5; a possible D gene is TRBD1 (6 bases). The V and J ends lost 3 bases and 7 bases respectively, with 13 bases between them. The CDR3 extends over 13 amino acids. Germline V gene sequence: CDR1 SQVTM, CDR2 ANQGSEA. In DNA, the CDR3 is TGCAGCGTTGAGGGGGCCCGGGGACAGCCCCAGCATTTT. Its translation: CSVEGARGQPQHF. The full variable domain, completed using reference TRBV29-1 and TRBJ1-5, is SAVISQKPSRDICQRGTSLTIQCQVDSQVTMMFWYRQQPGQSLTLIATANQGSEATYESGFVIDKFPISRPNLTFSTLTVSNMSPEDSSIYLCSVEGARGQPQHFGDGTRLSIL.

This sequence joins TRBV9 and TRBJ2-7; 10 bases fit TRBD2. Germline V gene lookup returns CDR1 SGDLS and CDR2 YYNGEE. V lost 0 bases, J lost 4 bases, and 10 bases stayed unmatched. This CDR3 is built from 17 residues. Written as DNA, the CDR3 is TGTGCCAGCAGCGTAGGGGCTAGCGGGAGCCTTTTGTACGAGCAGTACTTC. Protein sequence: CASSVGASGSLLYEQYF.

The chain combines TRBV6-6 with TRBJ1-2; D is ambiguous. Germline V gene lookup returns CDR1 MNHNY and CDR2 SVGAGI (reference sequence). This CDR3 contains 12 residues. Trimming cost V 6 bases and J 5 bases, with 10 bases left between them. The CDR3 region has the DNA TGTGCCAGCAGGGCATCGGGGTATGGCTACACCTTC. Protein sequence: CASRASGYGYTF.

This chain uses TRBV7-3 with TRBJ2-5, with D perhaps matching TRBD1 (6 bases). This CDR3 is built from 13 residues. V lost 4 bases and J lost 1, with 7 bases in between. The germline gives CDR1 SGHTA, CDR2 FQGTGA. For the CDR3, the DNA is TGTGCCAGCAGCTCGGACAGCCAAGAGACCCAGTACTTC. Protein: CASSSDSQETQYF.

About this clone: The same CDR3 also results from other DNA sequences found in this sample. CDR3 in DNA: TGTGCCAGCTCACCCACGGGCGGGGCCTACGAGCAGTACTTC. Its protein is CASSPTGGAYEQYF. The chain recombines TRBV18 with TRBJ2-7, with TRBD2 as a possible D gene (6 bases). This CDR3 region has 14 residues. CDR1 and CDR2 from the germline V gene are KGHSH and LQKENI. The V end lost 3 bases, the J end lost 2 bases, and 11 bases lay between the germline ends.

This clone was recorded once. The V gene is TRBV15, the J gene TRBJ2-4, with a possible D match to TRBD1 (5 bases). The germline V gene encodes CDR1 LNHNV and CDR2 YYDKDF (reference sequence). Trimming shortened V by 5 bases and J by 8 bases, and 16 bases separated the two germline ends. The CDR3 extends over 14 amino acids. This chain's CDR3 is CATSRLGVGHIQYF. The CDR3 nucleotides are TGTGCCACCAGCCGCCTTGGGGTGGGGCACATTCAGTACTTC.